The source of this T cell receptor beta chain is a study of shared clonotypes between healthy human individuals. Across the study: The people who gave samples were a couple of women and a few men aged 18 to 49.

The sorted-subset replicate PCRs were given 200 ng DNA, which is 30,000 or so T cell genomes. Repertoires were generated with immunoSEQ multiplex PCR, while TCRdb's copy carries only in-frame clones and drops some. The sample yields about 2.1 million clones, approximately 92% seen once. Note on this clone: The target antigen is unknown.

The CDR3 is 14 amino acids. V was pared by 0 bases and J by 3 bases, with 2 bases of the junction left unmatched. Germline loops: CDR1 GTSNPN, CDR2 SVGIG (reference sequence). Naive CD8 cells comprised CD45RO-negative, CCR7-positively selected cells, excluding terminally differentiated effector memory CD45RA+ cells. Whole-study results and caveats: Memory subsets had estimated richness that was generally smaller than that of naive subsets.

The sample was naive CD8+ T cells from PBMCs. The TCR sequence derives from a young man in good health. Some clones in this sample may be carry-over from other donors' samples. The rearrangement links TRBV30 to TRBJ2-1; TRBD2 aligns across 7 bases. Here the CDR3 DNA reads TGTGCCTGGAGTGTAGGGGACTACTACAATGAGCAGTTCTTC. Translation gives CAWSVGDYYNEQFF.